This T cell receptor (beta chain) was identified in a study of regulatory T cells in long-lasting Graves disease (dated by TCRdb to the early 2020s). As for the study more broadly: To count as having persistent Graves' disease, a patient had to have received antithyroid drug treatment for over 5 years with TSH receptor autoantibodies remaining persistently positive. This study used TCR sequencing and RNA sequencing of peripheral blood to compare persistent Graves' disease patients against newly diagnosed Graves' disease patients. The study was registered as a clinical trial and conducted in China. TCR sequencing covered around 13 persistent and approximately 20 newly diagnosed Graves' disease patients, 33 samples in total. Persistent Graves' disease patients in the clinical cohort had taken antithyroid drugs for around 10 years on average.

Sample time point, as interpreted from the label and publication: persistent/refractory GD, antithyroid drugs over 5 years with positive TRAb. For both TCR sequencing and RNA sequencing, RNA was extracted from PBMCs in TRIzol. The diagnosis of Graves' disease was made according to American Thyroid Association guidelines. The patients came from an endocrinology department in Xi'an, China. Each patient gave about 8.1 milliliters of peripheral blood, collected in an EDTA anticoagulant tube. Ficoll Paque Plus density gradient separation was used to isolate PBMCs, and no further T cell sorting was performed. An Agilent 2100 Bioanalyzer and agarose gel were used to assess RNA quality, and a NanoDrop 2000 was used to measure RNA concentration. With respect to this clonotype: There is no known antigen for this receptor. Base quality data are lacking; no much larger clone is found one base away.

The CDR3 holds 15 amino acids from the cysteine to the phenylalanine. Only the CDR3 region is kept as DNA, spanning 45 bases read in frame from base 1. Sequences SQVTM (CDR1) and ANQGSEA (CDR2) are obtained from the germline V gene. The junction shows trimming of 4 bases on V and 0 bases on J, and the gene matches do not reach 6 bases of it. Study-wide conclusions, independent of this receptor: Compared with newly diagnosed patients, persistent Graves' disease patients had lower TCR Shannon entropy and fewer highly expanded clones, which suggests clonal expansion. The small sample size was acknowledged by the authors as a limitation that may reduce accuracy. Peripheral blood alone was examined, since thyroid tissue, which constituted the primary lesion, could not be accessed. Only the TCR beta chain was sequenced and analyzed. Persistent disease showed preferential use of TRBV28, TRBJ1-2 and TRBJ2-5, whereas newly diagnosed disease favored TRBV20-1 and TRBJ2-1. More public clonotypes were shared among persistent patients (around 2,600) than among newly diagnosed patients (roughly 1,000).

The library was prepared using multiplex PCR. Sequenced using an Illumina HiSeq 4000. TCR beta libraries were built with iRepertoire HTBI primers and Arm-PCR amplification of CDR3 regions. Before sequencing, the PCR products went through gel purification. Concerning the study's data processing: Gene usage analysis of CDR3 amino acid clonotypes used the 50 to 70 TRBV and some 15 TRBJ segments found across samples. Filtered high-quality paired reads were merged into contigs using COPE and FqMerger. Contigs were aligned with BLAST to IMGT TRBV, TRBD and TRBJ reference genes, and CDR3 was defined per IMGT. Clonotypes above 0.1% frequency were classified as highly expanded clones. Shannon entropy served as the measure of repertoire diversity, while the Gini coefficient captured V-J evenness. Clonotypes shared by more than one individual were considered public. TCRdb trimmed the raw reads at Q25, called clones with MiXCR and kept productive beta chains. Rows with one shared CDR3 protein collapse into an entry with the most common genes and DNA. The V and J calls were determined by TCRdb, not by the authors. The sample profile shows roughly 450,000 distinct CDR3 sequences; about 25% of them were found once. The leading ten clones occupy about 27% of the sample.

In this chain, TRBV29-1 is recombined with TRBJ1-3, with TRBD1 identical over 7 junction bases. Sequencing was performed on peripheral blood mononuclear cells (PBMCs), taken when the disease was refractory, from a patient treated with antithyroid drugs. The receptor's source is a female donor with Graves disease. CDR3 sequence: CSVAQGQPSGNTIYF. At the DNA level, the sequence is TGCAGCGTTGCCCAGGGACAGCCCTCTGGAAACACCATATATTTT. Supplemented by the reference TRBV29-1 and TRBJ1-3 proteins around the CDR3, the complete variable domain is SAVISQKPSRDICQRGTSLTIQCQVDSQVTMMFWYRQQPGQSLTLIATANQGSEATYESGFVIDKFPISRPNLTFSTLTVSNMSPEDSSIYLCSVAQGQPSGNTIYFGEGSWLTVV.